These 14 T cell receptor beta chains share one sample of origin, sequenced in a study of technical replicates of blood from four donors. Assay used: immunoSEQ multiplex PCR; TCRdb lists only in-frame clones, some missing. The sample yields approximately 87,000 clones, about 95% seen once. Sequenced: T cells isolated from PBMCs. The origin of the receptors is a human donor in good health.

Only a few counts were recorded for this clone. The chain combines TRBV5-5 with TRBJ1-2, with TRBD1 matching over 11 bases. The CDR3 is made up of 14 amino acids. V gave up 4 bases and J gave up 7 bases; unmatched junction bases: 6. Germline CDR1 SGHKS, CDR2 YYEKEE (reference sequence). CDR3: CASSQDRGRGGYTF. The DNA for the CDR3 is TGTGCCAGCAGCCAGGACAGGGGGCGAGGTGGCTACACCTTC.

V usage is TRBV6-6 and J usage is TRBJ1-2; 7 nucleotides line up with TRBD1. This CDR3 is built from 15 residues. Germline values: CDR1 MNHNY, CDR2 SVGAGI (reference sequence). The J segment lost 5 bases and the V segment lost 2 bases, leaving 8 bases of the junction unmatched. The CDR3 sequence is CASSYHVIQGYGYTF. The CDR3, as DNA: TGTGCCAGCAGTTACCACGTAATACAGGGGTATGGCTACACCTTC.

V usage is TRBV5-1 and J usage is TRBJ2-3; D uncertain. Germline V gene sequence: CDR1 SGHRS, CDR2 YFSETQ. Deletions cut 0 bases from V and 4 bases from J, with 9 bases between. The CDR3 loop spans 14 amino acids. CDR3 nucleotide sequence: TGCGCCAGCAGCTTGGGGCTAGTGGCAGATACGCAGTATTTT. Translated: CASSLGLVADTQYF.

This clone was detected only once. J is TRBJ2-7 and V is TRBV19; possibly TRBD2 for D (5 bases). Trimming cost V 6 bases and J 4 bases, with 13 bases left between them. This CDR3 has 13 amino acids. Per the germline V gene, CDR1 is LNHDA and CDR2 is SQIVND (reference sequence). The CDR3 coding sequence is TGTGCCAGTAGGGAGGACGGGTCATACGAGCAGTACTTC. Amino acid sequence: CASREDGSYEQYF.

The chain is built from TRBV9 and TRBJ2-3; unclear D gene. This CDR3 is built from 16 residues. V was clipped by 3 bases and J by 5 bases, with 19 bases between them. Germline assignment: CDR1 SGDLS and CDR2 YYNGEE. The chain's CDR3 is CASSANRDFLRDTQYF. In DNA, the CDR3 is TGTGCCAGCAGCGCGAACAGAGATTTCTTAAGAGATACGCAGTATTTT.

V gene TRBV5-8 combines with J gene TRBJ2-4, with unresolved D. The CDR3 is 15 residues long. CDR1 and CDR2 from the germline V gene are SGHTS and YDEGEE. The V end lost 1 base, the J end lost 1 base, and 9 bases lay between the germline ends. CDR3 loop: CASSLTVLAKNIQYF. The CDR3 DNA reads TGTGCCAGCAGCTTGACGGTCCTCGCCAAAAACATTCAGTACTTC.

The chain couples TRBV20-1 to TRBJ1-1; D gene unclear. From germline, CDR1 is DFQATT and CDR2 SNEGSKA (reference sequence). The CDR3 extends over 10 amino acids. V was cut by 5 bases and J by 10 bases, with 11 bases left in between. Here the CDR3 DNA reads TGCAGTGCTCACCGGGAGGGAGCTTTCTTT. Its translation: CSAHREGAFF.

This chain links TRBV12-5 with TRBJ2-3; TRBD2 might be the D (5 bases). This CDR3 is built from 18 residues. Germline values: CDR1 LGHNT, CDR2 FRNRAP. The V end lost 1 base, the J end lost 0 bases, and 17 bases lay between the germline ends. CDR3 DNA sequence: TGTGCTAGTGGTTTGGAATACGGCGGGCCTTATAGCACAGATACGCAGTATTTT. Translating gives CASGLEYGGPYSTDTQYF.

This chain uses TRBV5-6 with TRBJ2-1, with TRBD2 as a possible D gene (6 bases). Trimming cost V 4 bases and J 2 bases, with 16 bases left between them. Germline V gene lookup returns CDR1 SGHDT and CDR2 YYEEEE. CDR3 size: 16 residues. Written as DNA, the CDR3 is TGTGCCAGCAGCCCCCTGGGGGGTTCGCCCTACAATGAGCAGTTCTTC. Its protein product is CASSPLGGSPYNEQFF.

J is TRBJ2-3 and V is TRBV9, with TRBD1 as a possible D gene (5 bases). The CDR3 is made up of 15 amino acids. V lost 1 base and J lost 2, with 11 bases in between. Germline-derived CDR1 and CDR2 are SGDLS and YYNGEE. CDR3 bases: TGTGCCAGCAGCGTATACGCGACAGACACAGATACGCAGTATTTT. Its protein product is CASSVYATDTDTQYF.

The chain is built from TRBV4-1 and TRBJ1-1, with D perhaps matching TRBD1 (5 bases). Germline CDR1 MGHRA, CDR2 YSYEKL. The length of the CDR3 is 14 residues. The V end lost 0 bases, the J end lost 4 bases, and 9 bases lay between the germline ends. CDR3 DNA: TGCGCCAGCAGCCAAGATCAGGGCGGCACTGAAGCTTTCTTT. This gives the protein CASSQDQGGTEAFF.

This clone has a single count. The chain combines TRBV7-9 with TRBJ1-1; D is undetermined. The germline V gene has CDR1 SEHNR and CDR2 FQNEAQ (reference sequence). The CDR3 runs to 15 residues. Trimming shortened V by 0 bases and J by 2 bases, and 10 bases separated the two germline ends. This chain's CDR3 is CASSLAVTTNTEAFF. The CDR3 region has the DNA TGTGCCAGCAGCTTAGCGGTGACAACTAACACTGAAGCTTTCTTT.

This clone was seen a few times. V gene TRBV5-1 combines with J gene TRBJ1-4, with D possibly matching TRBD1 (6 bases). The V end was cut by 4 bases, the J end by 5 bases, with 15 bases between. This CDR3 contains 15 residues. Looked up from germline, CDR1 is SGHRS and CDR2 is YFSETQ. DNA for the CDR3: TGCGCCAGCAGCCTACTCAGGGGTTCGAATGAAAAACTGTTTTTT. Translated, it gives CASSLLRGSNEKLFF. Full variable domain (remainder filled in from reference TRBV5-1 and TRBJ1-4): KAGVTQTPRYLIKTRGQQVTLSCSPISGHRSVSWYQQTPGQGLQFLFEYFSETQRNKGNFPGRFSGRQFSNSRSEMNVSTLELGDSALYLCASSLLRGSNEKLFFGSGTQLSVL.

The V gene is TRBV9, the J gene TRBJ1-1; D may be TRBD1 (5 bases). This CDR3 is built from 12 residues. V was trimmed by 0 bases and J by 10 bases, leaving 10 bases between them. Germline V gene sequence: CDR1 SGDLS, CDR2 YYNGEE. The CDR3 nucleotides are TGTGCCAGCAGCGTAGTCAGGGCCGGAGCTTTCTTT. Protein: CASSVVRAGAFF.